Given below is one T cell receptor (beta chain) in context. The antigen this receptor binds is unknown. Nothing much larger sits one base from this clone, and base qualities are not available. The data are from a study of blood T cell repertoires in COVID-19 (TCRdb year 2020). Turning to the overall study: Collaborator samples came from the United States, Italy and Spain and covered acute and convalescent phases of COVID-19. Where available, HLA class I and class II types were obtained from metadata supplied by the sample provider rather than from assay-based typing. The material from the prospective study consisted of cDNA or gDNA derived from T cells, B-cell-depleted T cells, or PBMCs. The repertoires were released in a freely available public database meant as a resource for research on the immune response to SARS-CoV-2. Deeply sampled blood TCRbeta repertoires from subjects exposed to, actively infected with, or recovered from COVID-19 were included in the dataset. The sample metadata nearly always contained a de-identified subject ID, COVID-19 status, age in years and sex. Samples came from the ongoing ImmuneRACE study (first 160 participants) plus 1,254 subjects from 6 global collaborators. Paper-wide results and their limitations: The amount of clinical and demographic metadata varied by source and participant and was provided uncurated.

TCRbeta CDR3 regions were amplified from genomic DNA using the immunoSEQ Assay, a bias-controlled multiplex PCR. The source study handled its data this way. The number of nucleated cells in each sample was estimated from the amplification of reference gene primers within the assay. To quantify the absolute abundance of each unique TCRbeta CDR3 rearrangement, sequence reads were collapsed and filtered. For each sample, productive Simpson clonality was calculated as the square root of Simpson's diversity index across productive rearrangements. This immuneACCESS table, as held by TCRdb, lists in-frame sequences with V and J called but not all clones. Of the missing ones, under half trace to an unresolved V gene in checked studies; the others have no known cause. The V and J calls and clone size are taken from that table; D and trimming were inferred from the DNA. The sample yields 25,000 to 30,000 clones; roughly 90% were counted once. The leading ten clones occupy 2% to 3% of the sample.

The germline V gene sets CDR1 to SGHTA and CDR2 to FQGTGA. Including cysteine and phenylalanine, the CDR3 has 17 amino acids. Just CDR3 DNA is preserved here, 51 bases in frame from base 1. V was cut back by 5 bases and J by 4 bases, leaving a gap of 22 bases between them. Collaborating institutions collected whole blood in K2EDTA tubes following their own protocols. For TCRbeta analysis, collaborators shipped samples as frozen whole blood, isolated PBMCs, or DNA extracted from either of those sample types. This TCR was recovered from a human donor in a cohort sampled during active COVID-19. Sequencing was carried out using peripheral blood. Rearrangement joined TRBV7-3 to TRBJ2-3; a weak D assignment points to TRBD2 (6 bases agree). CDR3 reads: CASSPYGRGRFSDTQYF. The DNA sequence reads TGTGCCAGCAGCCCTTACGGACGGGGGAGGTTTTCAGATACGCAGTATTTT.